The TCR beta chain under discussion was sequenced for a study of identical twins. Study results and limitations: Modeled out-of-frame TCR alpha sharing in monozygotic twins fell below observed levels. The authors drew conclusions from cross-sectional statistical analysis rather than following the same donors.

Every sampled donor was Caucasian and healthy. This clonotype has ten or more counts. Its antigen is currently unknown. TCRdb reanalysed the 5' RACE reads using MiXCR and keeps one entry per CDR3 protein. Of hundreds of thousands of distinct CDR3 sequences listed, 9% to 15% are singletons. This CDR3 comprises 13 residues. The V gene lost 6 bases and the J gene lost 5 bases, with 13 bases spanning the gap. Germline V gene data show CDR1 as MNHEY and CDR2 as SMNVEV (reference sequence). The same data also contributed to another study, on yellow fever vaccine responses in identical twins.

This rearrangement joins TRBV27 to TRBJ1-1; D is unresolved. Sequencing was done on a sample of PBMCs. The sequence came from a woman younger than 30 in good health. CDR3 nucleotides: TGTGCCAGCAGCTTAGCCCCAGGTACTGAAGCTTTCTTT. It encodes CASSLAPGTEAFF.